This is a list of T cell receptor beta chains from one sample in a study of blood T cell repertoires in COVID-19. Sequenced by immunoSEQ multiplex PCR; TCRdb stores in-frame clones only, minus some. The data show 95,000 or so clones, roughly 80% seen once. Sequenced material: peripheral blood. All receptors come from an elderly man with COVID-19, enrolled during active disease. The CDR3 runs from the conserved cysteine through the conserved F or W. Each record gives: V gene, D gene, clone size, J gene, CDR3 protein, CDR3 DNA. D genes are given only for firm matches. Size is stated for part of the rows, as once, few or many counts, or as a class when the clone is expanded.

V: TRBV19; D: .; size: .; J: TRBJ1-1; CDR3: CASRDQSGGYTEAFF; DNA: TGTGCCAGTAGAGACCAAAGTGGGGGCTACACTGAAGCTTTCTTT
V: TRBV2; D: .; size: .; J: TRBJ1-1; CDR3: CASRSRENLRNTEAFF; DNA: TGTGCCAGCAGGAGCAGGGAAAACCTGAGGAACACTGAAGCTTTCTTT
V: TRBV14; D: TRBD2; size: .; J: TRBJ2-3; CDR3: CASSQSGLAFTDTQYF; DNA: TGTGCCAGCAGCCAGTCGGGACTAGCCTTCACAGATACGCAGTATTTT
V: TRBV5-4; D: .; size: many; J: TRBJ1-2; CDR3: CASSPEQGFYGYTF; DNA: TGTGCCAGCAGCCCAGAACAGGGTTTCTATGGCTACACCTTC
V: TRBV21-1; D: .; size: .; J: TRBJ1-2; CDR3: CASSKDPRRVYGYTF; DNA: TGTGCCAGCAGCAAAGATCCGCGCAGGGTTTATGGCTACACCTTC
V: TRBV19; D: .; size: .; J: TRBJ1-1; CDR3: CASRTETLNTEAFF; DNA: TGTGCCAGCAGGACAGAGACCCTGAACACTGAAGCTTTCTTT
V: TRBV7-9; D: .; size: .; J: TRBJ2-5; CDR3: CASSRGSGEETQYF; DNA: TGTGCCAGCAGCCGTGGGTCAGGGGAAGAGACCCAGTACTTC
V: TRBV7-9; D: TRBD2; size: .; J: TRBJ2-7; CDR3: CASSLVFGRAAYEQYF; DNA: TGTGCCAGCAGCTTAGTCTTCGGGAGGGCCGCCTACGAGCAGTACTTC
V: TRBV30; D: TRBD1; size: .; J: TRBJ1-1; CDR3: CAWRARTGLGTEAFF; DNA: TGTGCCTGGAGAGCTAGGACAGGGTTGGGCACTGAAGCTTTCTTT
V: TRBV2; D: .; size: .; J: TRBJ2-1; CDR3: CASSTGLTYNEQFF; DNA: TGTGCCAGCAGTACGGGGTTAACCTACAATGAGCAGTTCTTC
V: TRBV6-6; D: TRBD1; size: .; J: TRBJ1-5; CDR3: CASSRGQGESTSQHF; DNA: TGTGCCAGCAGTAGGGGACAGGGGGAAAGTACGTCCCAGCATTTT
V: TRBV6-5; D: .; size: once; J: TRBJ2-1; CDR3: CASSSSGSYNEQFF; DNA: TGTGCCAGCAGTTCGAGCGGTTCCTACAATGAGCAGTTCTTC
V: TRBV3-1/TRBV3-2; D: TRBD2; size: .; J: TRBJ2-2; CDR3: CASSQTSAPNTGELFF; DNA: TGTGCCAGCAGCCAGACTAGCGCGCCGAACACCGGGGAGCTGTTTTTT
V: TRBV14; D: .; size: .; J: TRBJ2-1; CDR3: CASSPGIEQFF; DNA: TGTGCCAGCAGCCCGGGGATTGAGCAGTTCTTC
V: TRBV4-2; D: TRBD2; size: .; J: TRBJ2-7; CDR3: CASSPGTSGILAYEQYF; DNA: TGTGCCAGCAGCCCCGGGACTAGCGGGATCCTCGCCTACGAGCAGTACTTC
V: TRBV29-1; D: TRBD1; size: .; J: TRBJ2-7; CDR3: CSVRDRGFYEQYF; DNA: TGCAGCGTCCGGGACAGGGGTTTCTACGAGCAGTACTTC
V: TRBV28; D: .; size: .; J: TRBJ1-2; CDR3: CATHEEARGYTF; DNA: TGTGCCACCCACGAGGAGGCGAGAGGCTACACCTTC
V: TRBV3-1/TRBV3-2; D: TRBD1; size: few; J: TRBJ1-2; CDR3: CASSRGTGGHGYTF; DNA: TGTGCCAGCAGCCGCGGGACAGGGGGCCATGGCTACACCTTC
V: TRBV3-1/TRBV3-2; D: TRBD1; size: .; J: TRBJ2-2; CDR3: CASRRQGGTGELFF; DNA: TGTGCCAGCAGGAGACAGGGGGGGACCGGGGAGCTGTTTTTT
V: TRBV28; D: TRBD1; size: .; J: TRBJ1-2; CDR3: CAGTGGSAGYTF; DNA: TGTGCCGGGACAGGGGGGTCGGCTGGCTACACCTTC
V: TRBV7-9; D: .; size: .; J: TRBJ2-3; CDR3: CALQESSSTDTQYF; DNA: TGTGCCCTACAGGAGAGTTCTAGCACAGATACGCAGTATTTT
V: TRBV6-2/TRBV6-3; D: TRBD1; size: .; J: TRBJ2-7; CDR3: CASSYSRLGTEPYEQYF; DNA: TGTGCCAGCAGTTACTCGAGGCTCGGGACAGAACCCTACGAGCAGTACTTC
V: TRBV9; D: .; size: .; J: TRBJ1-1; CDR3: CASSPQTGLAEAFF; DNA: TGTGCCAGCAGCCCCCAGACAGGATTAGCTGAAGCTTTCTTT
V: TRBV5-1; D: .; size: .; J: TRBJ2-5; CDR3: CASKRDPSGETQYF; DNA: TGCGCCAGCAAGCGCGACCCCTCGGGGGAGACCCAGTACTTC
V: TRBV6-5; D: .; size: .; J: TRBJ1-1; CDR3: CACSNRHRTAEAFF; DNA: TGTGCCTGCAGCAACCGACACCGAACGGCTGAAGCTTTCTTT
V: TRBV18; D: .; size: .; J: TRBJ1-3; CDR3: CASSPGQNSGNTIYF; DNA: TGTGCCAGCTCACCAGGACAGAACTCTGGAAACACCATATATTTT
V: TRBV7-9; D: TRBD2; size: .; J: TRBJ2-2; CDR3: CASFGTSGTGELFF; DNA: TGTGCCAGCTTCGGGACTAGCGGCACCGGGGAGCTGTTTTTT
V: TRBV9; D: TRBD1; size: once; J: TRBJ2-7; CDR3: CASSVDRGGEQYF; DNA: TGTGCCAGCAGCGTAGACAGGGGTGGGGAGCAGTACTTC
V: TRBV6-2/TRBV6-3; D: .; size: .; J: TRBJ2-2; CDR3: CASSYAGRNTGELFF; DNA: TGTGCCAGCAGTTACGCGGGTCGAAACACCGGGGAGCTGTTTTTT
V: TRBV2; D: .; size: .; J: TRBJ1-2; CDR3: CASSVDYGYTF; DNA: TGTGCCAGCAGTGTAGACTATGGCTACACCTTC
V: TRBV7-6; D: .; size: once; J: TRBJ1-1; CDR3: CASSQGQHTEAFF; DNA: TGTGCCAGCAGCCAAGGACAGCACACTGAAGCTTTCTTT
V: TRBV19; D: .; size: .; J: TRBJ1-2; CDR3: CASSISTNWASYGYTF; DNA: TGTGCCAGTAGTATTTCTACGAATTGGGCCTCCTATGGCTACACCTTC
V: TRBV4-1; D: .; size: .; J: TRBJ2-6; CDR3: CASSQGANSGANVLTF; DNA: TGCGCCAGCAGCCAAGGGGCGAACTCTGGGGCCAACGTCCTGACTTTC
V: TRBV7-6; D: .; size: .; J: TRBJ1-1; CDR3: CASSTDTEAFF; DNA: TGTGCCAGCAGCACGGACACTGAAGCTTTCTTT
V: TRBV6-4; D: TRBD1; size: .; J: TRBJ1-2; CDR3: CASSPGQRSFGYTF; DNA: TGTGCCAGCTCTCCGGGACAGCGAAGTTTTGGCTACACCTTC
V: TRBV10-2; D: .; size: .; J: TRBJ2-7; CDR3: CASSEWQGYEQYF; DNA: TGCGCCAGCAGTGAATGGCAGGGATACGAGCAGTACTTC
V: TRBV5-4; D: .; size: .; J: TRBJ1-2; CDR3: CASSSQGNYGYTF; DNA: TGTGCCAGCAGCTCACAGGGTAACTATGGCTACACCTTC
V: TRBV7-9; D: TRBD1; size: .; J: TRBJ1-4; CDR3: CASRHRQGREKLFF; DNA: TGTGCCAGCAGGCATCGACAGGGCCGGGAAAAACTGTTTTTT
V: TRBV10-1; D: TRBD2; size: .; J: TRBJ2-1; CDR3: CASSASGRAAEQFF; DNA: TGCGCCAGCAGTGCTAGCGGGAGGGCCGCGGAGCAGTTCTTC
V: TRBV27; D: .; size: .; J: TRBJ1-6; CDR3: CASRPRGEGYNSPLHF; DNA: TGTGCCAGCAGGCCCCGGGGGGAGGGCTATAATTCACCCCTCCACTTT
V: TRBV7-2; D: TRBD2; size: .; J: TRBJ2-7; CDR3: CASSPRSGRSETIEQYF; DNA: TGTGCCAGCAGCCCCCGCAGCGGGAGGTCTGAAACTATCGAGCAGTACTTC
V: TRBV5-1; D: TRBD1; size: many; J: TRBJ2-5; CDR3: CASSFGQGGTQYF; DNA: TGCGCCAGCAGCTTTGGACAGGGAGGGACCCAGTACTTC
V: TRBV5-6; D: .; size: .; J: TRBJ2-7; CDR3: CASSFYRGGEQYF; DNA: TGTGCCAGCAGCTTTTACAGGGGGGGTGAGCAGTACTTC
V: TRBV28; D: .; size: .; J: TRBJ1-2; CDR3: CASSSTGGGLGYTF; DNA: TGTGCCAGCAGTTCGACAGGCGGTGGTCTTGGGTACACCTTC
V: TRBV6-6; D: .; size: .; J: TRBJ1-2; CDR3: CASQDYYGYTF; DNA: TGTGCTTCACAGGATTACTATGGCTACACCTTC
V: TRBV3-1/TRBV3-2; D: TRBD1; size: few; J: TRBJ1-6; CDR3: CASSQTGGGNSPLHF; DNA: TGTGCCAGCAGCCAGACAGGGGGTGGGAATTCACCCCTCCACTTT
V: TRBV11-2; D: TRBD2; size: .; J: TRBJ2-7; CDR3: CASSFGLGREEQYF; DNA: TGTGCCAGCAGCTTCGGACTCGGGAGGGAGGAGCAGTACTTC
V: TRBV10-3; D: TRBD1; size: once; J: TRBJ1-2; CDR3: CAISELVPGQGSYGYTF; DNA: TGTGCCATCAGTGAGCTAGTACCGGGACAGGGGTCCTATGGCTACACCTTC
V: TRBV9; D: TRBD2; size: .; J: TRBJ2-7; CDR3: CASSVGTSEYYEQYF; DNA: TGTGCCAGCAGCGTGGGGACTAGCGAGTACTACGAGCAGTACTTC
V: TRBV28; D: .; size: .; J: TRBJ1-2; CDR3: CASSFAQLYGYTF; DNA: TGTGCCAGCAGTTTTGCACAGCTCTATGGCTACACCTTC
V: TRBV7-3; D: TRBD1; size: .; J: TRBJ2-2; CDR3: CASSPEPGQGASGELFF; DNA: TGTGCCAGCAGCCCCGAGCCGGGACAGGGGGCCTCCGGGGAGCTGTTTTTT
V: TRBV18; D: .; size: .; J: TRBJ2-5; CDR3: CASSPYDSGQETQYF; DNA: TGTGCCAGCTCACCATATGATAGCGGCCAAGAGACCCAGTACTTC
V: TRBV5-4; D: TRBD1; size: .; J: TRBJ1-6; CDR3: CASSLGTGDNSPLHF; DNA: TGTGCCAGCAGCTTGGGGACAGGGGATAATTCACCCCTCCACTTT
V: TRBV4-2; D: TRBD1; size: .; J: TRBJ2-7; CDR3: CASSQDLWDRDSYEQYF; DNA: TGTGCCAGCAGCCAAGATTTATGGGACAGGGATTCCTACGAGCAGTACTTC
V: TRBV30; D: TRBD1; size: medium-sized; J: TRBJ2-6; CDR3: CAWSLTGASGANVLTF; DNA: TGTGCCTGGAGTCTTACAGGGGCCTCTGGGGCCAACGTCCTGACTTTC
V: TRBV29-1; D: TRBD2; size: .; J: TRBJ2-2; CDR3: CSVSVRLAGTTGELFF; DNA: TGCAGCGTTTCGGTGCGTCTAGCGGGGACCACCGGGGAGCTGTTTTTT
V: TRBV5-1; D: TRBD1; size: .; J: TRBJ1-2; CDR3: CASSWDSYNYGYTF; DNA: TGCGCCAGCAGCTGGGACAGCTACAACTATGGCTACACCTTC
V: TRBV27; D: .; size: .; J: TRBJ2-5; CDR3: CASSSIVGLSGTQYF; DNA: TGTGCCAGCAGTTCGATCGTAGGACTCTCTGGGACCCAGTACTTC
V: TRBV4-3; D: .; size: few; J: TRBJ1-4; CDR3: CASSQLQGSRLFF; DNA: TGCGCCAGCAGCCAACTACAGGGATCAAGACTGTTTTTT